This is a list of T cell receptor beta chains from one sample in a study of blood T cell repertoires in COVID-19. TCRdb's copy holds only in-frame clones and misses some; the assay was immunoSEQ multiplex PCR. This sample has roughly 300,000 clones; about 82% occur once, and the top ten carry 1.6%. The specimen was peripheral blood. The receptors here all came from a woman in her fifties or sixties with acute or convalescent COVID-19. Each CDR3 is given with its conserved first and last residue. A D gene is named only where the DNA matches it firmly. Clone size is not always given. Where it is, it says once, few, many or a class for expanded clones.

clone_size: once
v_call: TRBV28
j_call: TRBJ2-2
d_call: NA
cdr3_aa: CASSGPGASWTGELFF
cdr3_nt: TGTGCCAGCAGTGGCCCGGGTGCTAGTTGGACCGGGGAGCTGTTTTTT

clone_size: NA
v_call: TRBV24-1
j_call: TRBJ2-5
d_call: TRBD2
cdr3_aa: CATSGGLAGGFETQYF
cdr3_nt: TGTGCCACCAGTGGCGGACTAGCGGGAGGTTTCGAGACCCAGTACTTC

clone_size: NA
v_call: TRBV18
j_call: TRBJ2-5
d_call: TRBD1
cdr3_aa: CASSLRDRGETQYF
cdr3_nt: TGTGCCAGCTCACTCCGGGACAGGGGTGAGACCCAGTACTTC

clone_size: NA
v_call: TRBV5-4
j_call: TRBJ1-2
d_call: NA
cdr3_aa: CASRLGGGVDYGYTF
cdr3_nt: TGTGCCAGCAGATTGGGGGGGGGCGTCGATTATGGCTACACCTTC

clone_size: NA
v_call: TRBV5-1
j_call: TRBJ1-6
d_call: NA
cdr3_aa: CASSLVGREFNSPLHF
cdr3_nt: TGCGCCAGCAGCTTGGTGGGCAGGGAATTTAATTCACCCCTCCACTTT

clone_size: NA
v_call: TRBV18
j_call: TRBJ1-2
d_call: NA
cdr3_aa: CASSPSDSSYGYTF
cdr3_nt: TGTGCCAGCTCACCCTCTGACAGTAGTTATGGCTACACCTTC

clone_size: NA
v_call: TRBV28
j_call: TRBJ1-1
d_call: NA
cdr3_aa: CASQQGVSTEAFF
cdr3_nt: TGTGCCAGTCAACAGGGCGTAAGCACTGAAGCTTTCTTT

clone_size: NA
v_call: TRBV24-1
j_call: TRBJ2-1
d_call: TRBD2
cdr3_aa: CATSDFGAGGGNEQFF
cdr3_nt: TGTGCCACCAGTGATTTCGGGGCGGGAGGGGGGAATGAGCAGTTCTTC

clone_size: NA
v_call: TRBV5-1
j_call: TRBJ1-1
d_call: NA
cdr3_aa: CASSLQVSNTEAFF
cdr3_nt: TGCGCCAGCAGCCTACAGGTTTCGAACACTGAAGCTTTCTTT

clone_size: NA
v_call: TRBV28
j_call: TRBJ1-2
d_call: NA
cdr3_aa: CASLEDSFNGYTF
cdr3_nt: TGTGCCAGCCTGGAGGACAGTTTCAATGGCTACACCTTC

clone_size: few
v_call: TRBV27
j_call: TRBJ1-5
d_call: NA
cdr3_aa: CASSFRVRYPGEQNNQPQHF
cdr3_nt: TGTGCCAGCAGTTTTCGAGTCAGGTACCCGGGAGAACAGAACAATCAGCCCCAGCATTTT

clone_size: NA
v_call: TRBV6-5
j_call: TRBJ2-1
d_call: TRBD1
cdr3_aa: CASRQGNRNEQFF
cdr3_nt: TGTGCCAGCCGACAGGGGAATAGGAATGAGCAGTTCTTC

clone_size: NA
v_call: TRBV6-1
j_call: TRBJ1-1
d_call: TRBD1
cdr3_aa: CASRRQGENTEAFF
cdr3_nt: TGTGCCAGCAGACGACAGGGGGAAAACACTGAAGCTTTCTTT

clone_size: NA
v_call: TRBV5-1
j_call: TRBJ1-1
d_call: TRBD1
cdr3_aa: CASSLAYQGATEAFF
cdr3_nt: TGCGCCAGCAGCTTGGCTTATCAGGGGGCCACTGAAGCTTTCTTT

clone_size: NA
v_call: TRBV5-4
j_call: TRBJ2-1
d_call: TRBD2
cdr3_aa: CASARTSGSSYNEQFF
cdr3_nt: TGTGCCAGCGCTCGGACTAGCGGGTCTTCCTACAATGAGCAGTTCTTC

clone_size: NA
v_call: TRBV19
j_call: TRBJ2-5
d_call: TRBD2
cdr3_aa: CASSMGLAGEGIETQYF
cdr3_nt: TGTGCCAGTAGTATGGGACTAGCGGGAGAGGGAATAGAGACCCAGTACTTC

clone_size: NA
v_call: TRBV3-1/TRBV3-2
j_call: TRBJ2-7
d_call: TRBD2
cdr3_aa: CASSQVRGLAGPLIYEQYF
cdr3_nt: TGTGCCAGCAGCCAAGTACGCGGACTAGCGGGACCTTTAATCTACGAGCAGTACTTC

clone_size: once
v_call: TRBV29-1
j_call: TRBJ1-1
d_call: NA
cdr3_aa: CSGRPGQNTEAFF
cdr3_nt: TGCAGCGGCAGGCCGGGACAGAACACTGAAGCTTTCTTT

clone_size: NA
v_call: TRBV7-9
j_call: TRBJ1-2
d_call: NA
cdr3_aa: CASSLGEGDFYGYTF
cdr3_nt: TGTGCCAGCAGCTTAGGGGAAGGGGATTTCTATGGCTACACCTTC

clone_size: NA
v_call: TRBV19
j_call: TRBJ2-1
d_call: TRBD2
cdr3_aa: CASNGIAGNTYNEQFF
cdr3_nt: TGTGCCAGTAACGGGATAGCGGGGAACACCTACAATGAGCAGTTCTTC

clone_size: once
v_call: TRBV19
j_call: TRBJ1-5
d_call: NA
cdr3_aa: CASSTGRNQPQHF
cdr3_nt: TGTGCCAGTAGTACAGGGCGCAATCAGCCCCAGCATTTT

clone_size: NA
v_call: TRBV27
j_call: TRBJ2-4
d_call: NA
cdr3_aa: CASSPRMGLGENIQYF
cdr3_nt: TGTGCCAGCAGTCCTCGGATGGGACTTGGGGAAAACATTCAGTACTTC

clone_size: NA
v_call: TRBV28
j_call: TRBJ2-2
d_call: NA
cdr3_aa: CASSRNTGELFF
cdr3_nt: TGTGCCAGCAGCCGTAACACCGGGGAGCTGTTTTTT

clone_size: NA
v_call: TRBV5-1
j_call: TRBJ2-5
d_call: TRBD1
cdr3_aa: CASSSGGAETQYF
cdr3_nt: TGCGCCAGCAGCTCAGGGGGCGCAGAGACCCAGTACTTC

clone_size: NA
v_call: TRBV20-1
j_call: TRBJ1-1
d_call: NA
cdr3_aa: CRSRRGSEAFF
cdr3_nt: TGCAGATCCAGGCGAGGGTCTGAAGCTTTCTTT

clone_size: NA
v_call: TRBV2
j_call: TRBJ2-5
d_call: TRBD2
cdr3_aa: CASGLAGALGETQYF
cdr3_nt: TGTGCCAGTGGACTAGCGGGAGCTTTAGGAGAGACCCAGTACTTC

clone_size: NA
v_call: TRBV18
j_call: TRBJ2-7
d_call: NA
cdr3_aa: CASSPTRTELTYEQYF
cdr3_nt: TGTGCCAGCTCACCTACCCGGACAGAGCTTACCTACGAGCAGTACTTC

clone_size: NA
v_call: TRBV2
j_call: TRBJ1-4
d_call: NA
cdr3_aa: CASSKQRGYDEKLFF
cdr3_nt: TGTGCCAGCAGTAAGCAACGGGGTTATGATGAAAAACTGTTTTTT

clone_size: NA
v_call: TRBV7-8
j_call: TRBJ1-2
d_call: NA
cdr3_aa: CASSSTRGSTGYTF
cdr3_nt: TGTGCCAGCAGCAGTACCAGGGGTTCGACTGGCTACACCTTC

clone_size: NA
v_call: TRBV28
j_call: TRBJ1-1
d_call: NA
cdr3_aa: CASSLQGWGTEAFF
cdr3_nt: TGTGCCAGCAGTTTACAGGGGTGGGGGACTGAAGCTTTCTTT

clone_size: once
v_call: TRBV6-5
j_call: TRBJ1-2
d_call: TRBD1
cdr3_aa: CASSYSRQGNRYGYTF
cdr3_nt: TGTGCCAGCAGTTACTCCCGACAGGGTAATCGGTATGGCTACACCTTC

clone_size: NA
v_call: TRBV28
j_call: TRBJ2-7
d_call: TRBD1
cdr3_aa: CASSLEGTGLYEQYF
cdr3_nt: TGTGCCAGCAGTCTTGAGGGGACAGGGCTCTACGAGCAGTACTTC

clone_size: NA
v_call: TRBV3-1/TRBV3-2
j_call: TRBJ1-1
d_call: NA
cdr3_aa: CASSQNGLPNTEAFF
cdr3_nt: TGTGCCAGCAGCCAGAACGGACTCCCTAACACTGAAGCTTTCTTT

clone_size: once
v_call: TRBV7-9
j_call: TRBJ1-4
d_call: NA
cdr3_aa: CASGPGLTNEKLFF
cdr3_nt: TGTGCCAGCGGCCCAGGGTTAACTAATGAAAAACTGTTTTTT

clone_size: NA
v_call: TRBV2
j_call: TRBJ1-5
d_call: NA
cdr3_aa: CASSSRRNSNQPQHF
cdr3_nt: TGTGCCAGCAGTTCCAGAAGAAATAGCAATCAGCCCCAGCATTTT

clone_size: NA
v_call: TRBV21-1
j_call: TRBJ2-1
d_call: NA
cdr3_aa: CASSKSGTGFDSEQFF
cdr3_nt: TGTGCCAGCAGCAAAAGTGGGACAGGCTTCGACTCTGAGCAGTTCTTC

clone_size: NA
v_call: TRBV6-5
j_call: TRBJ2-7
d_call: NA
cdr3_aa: CASARIDTYEQYF
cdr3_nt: TGTGCCAGCGCCCGCATCGACACCTACGAGCAGTACTTC

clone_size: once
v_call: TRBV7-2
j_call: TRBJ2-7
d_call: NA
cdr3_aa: CASSFLTGAYEQYF
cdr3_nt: TGTGCCAGCAGCTTCCTAACGGGAGCCTACGAGCAGTACTTC

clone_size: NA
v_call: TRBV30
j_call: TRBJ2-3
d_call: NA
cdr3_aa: CAWSVGVVTDTQYF
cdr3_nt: TGTGCCTGGAGTGTCGGAGTGGTTACAGATACGCAGTATTTT

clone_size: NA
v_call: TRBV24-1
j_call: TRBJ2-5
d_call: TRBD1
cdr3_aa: CATSDFFRTGERETQYF
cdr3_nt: TGTGCCACCAGTGATTTCTTTCGAACAGGGGAGAGGGAGACCCAGTACTTC

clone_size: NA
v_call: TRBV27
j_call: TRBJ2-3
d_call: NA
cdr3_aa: CASSLSLNSVPDTQYF
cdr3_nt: TGTGCCAGCAGTTTATCGTTAAATTCCGTCCCAGATACGCAGTATTTT

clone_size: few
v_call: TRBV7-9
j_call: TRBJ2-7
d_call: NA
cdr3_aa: CASSLVSYEQYF
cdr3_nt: TGTGCCAGCAGCTTAGTTAGCTACGAGCAGTACTTC

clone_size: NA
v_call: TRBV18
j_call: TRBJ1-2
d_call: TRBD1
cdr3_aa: CASSPNRGGQGYTF
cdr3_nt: TGTGCCAGCTCACCAAACAGGGGTGGGCAGGGCTACACCTTC

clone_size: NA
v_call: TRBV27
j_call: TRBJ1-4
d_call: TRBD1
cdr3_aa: CASSFGQERKLFF
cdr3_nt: TGTGCCAGCAGTTTCGGACAGGAACGAAAACTGTTTTTT

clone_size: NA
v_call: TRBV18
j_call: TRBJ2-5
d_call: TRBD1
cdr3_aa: CASSPQGTGGFQETQYF
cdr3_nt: TGTGCCAGCTCACCACAGGGGACAGGGGGTTTCCAAGAGACCCAGTACTTC

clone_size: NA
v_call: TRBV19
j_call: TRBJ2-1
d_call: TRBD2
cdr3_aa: CASSRLAGDNEQFF
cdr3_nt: TGTGCCAGTAGTCGTCTAGCGGGGGACAATGAGCAGTTCTTC

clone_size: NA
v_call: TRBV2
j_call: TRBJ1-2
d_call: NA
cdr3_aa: CASSEYPAAAGGYTF
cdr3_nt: TGTGCCAGCAGTGAATATCCGGCGGCGGCGGGCGGCTACACCTTC

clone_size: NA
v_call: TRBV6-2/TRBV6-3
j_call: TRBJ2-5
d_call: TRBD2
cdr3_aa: CASSYYGGGPRETQYF
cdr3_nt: TGTGCCAGCAGTTACTATGGGGGAGGGCCACGAGAGACCCAGTACTTC